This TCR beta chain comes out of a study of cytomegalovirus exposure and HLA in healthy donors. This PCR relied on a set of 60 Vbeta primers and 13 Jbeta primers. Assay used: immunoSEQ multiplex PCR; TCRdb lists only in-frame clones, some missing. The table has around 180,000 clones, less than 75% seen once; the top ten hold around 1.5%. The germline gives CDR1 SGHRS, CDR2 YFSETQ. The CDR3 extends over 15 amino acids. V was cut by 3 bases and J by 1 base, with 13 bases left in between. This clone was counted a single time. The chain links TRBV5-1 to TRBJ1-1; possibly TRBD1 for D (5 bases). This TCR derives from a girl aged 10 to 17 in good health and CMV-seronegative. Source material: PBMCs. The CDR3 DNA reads TGCGCCAGCAGCTCCCGGCCCCAGGGGAACACTGAAGCTTTCTTT. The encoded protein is CASSSRPQGNTEAFF.